This entry lists 19 T cell receptor beta chains sequenced from one sample in a study of T cells in Graves' hyperthyroidism and ophthalmopathy (dated by TCRdb to about 2019). Libraries came from multiplex PCR. Sequencing used an Illumina HiSeq 2000. The TCR beta CDR3 regions were amplified from RNA transcripts. The TCR CDR3 was subjected to a first round of RT-PCR using the HTBI primer set and the Qiagen OneStep RT-PCR kit. TCRdb applied fastp at Q25 and MiXCR to the public reads, then kept only in-frame beta chains. A single entry per CDR3 protein holds the most common genes and DNA from its merged rows. For this sample the table gives hundreds of thousands of distinct CDR3 sequences, of which around 15% were detected only once. In total, the top ten clones hold 9.5% to 13% of the sample. Sequenced: blood. These TCRs come from a woman under 30 with Graves' hyperthyroidism.

This clonotype has at least ten counts. The rearrangement uses TRBV7-9 and TRBJ2-5, with 7 bases fitting TRBD1. V gave up 5 bases and J gave up 2 bases; unmatched junction bases: 5. Germline CDR1 SEHNR, CDR2 FQNEAQ (reference sequence). The CDR3 extends over 14 amino acids. The CDR3 DNA reads as TGTGCCAGCAGCGACCTGGGACAGCAAGAGACCCAGTACTTC. This codes for CASSDLGQQETQYF.

In its sample, this clonotype was seen many times. The J gene is TRBJ2-5, the V gene TRBV28, with 11 bases matching TRBD1. Trimming took 5 bases from V and 3 from J; bases not matched to a gene: 5. This CDR3 comprises 15 residues. CDR1 and CDR2 (germline): MDHEN, SYDVKM. The CDR3 loop reads CASSAWTGGKETQYF. Written as DNA, the CDR3 is TGTGCCAGCAGTGCTTGGACAGGGGGCAAAGAGACCCAGTACTTC.

This clonotype was seen at least ten times. The chain uses TRBV5-1 and TRBJ2-1, with D perhaps TRBD1 or TRBD2 (5 bases each). The V gene lost 4 bases and the J gene lost 6 bases, with 14 bases spanning the gap. The V gene's germline CDR1 is SGHRS and CDR2 YFSETQ. The CDR3 sequence is 14 residues long. The CDR3 protein is CASSHVAGSNEQFF. The CDR3 DNA follows: TGCGCCAGCAGCCACGTGGCAGGGAGCAATGAGCAGTTCTTC.

This clonotype was found many times. This chain connects TRBV3-1 to TRBJ1-6; D not resolved. With 5 bases removed from V and 0 bases from J, the gap between germline ends came to 14 bases. Germline V lookup: CDR1 LGHDT, CDR2 YNNKEL (reference sequence). CDR3 length equals 17 residues. The DNA of the CDR3 is TGTGCCAGCAGCTTCCGCCCTTATAGCTCCTATAATTCACCCCTCCACTTT. This encodes CASSFRPYSSYNSPLHF.

The table lists this clonotype with many counts. The V call is TRBV27, the J call TRBJ1-4; TRBD1 agrees at 9 bases. Losses at the gene ends were 10 bases for V and 5 bases for J; bases not matched to a gene: 2. Germline V lookup: CDR1 MNHEY, CDR2 SMNVEV (reference sequence). The CDR3 runs to 12 residues. The CDR3 DNA follows: TGTGCCACCGGGACAGGGAATGAAAAACTGTTTTTT. It encodes CATGTGNEKLFF.

A few counts support this clonotype. The gene calls are TRBV7-3 and TRBJ2-2; D might be TRBD2 (5 bases). The ends were cut back, 5 bases at V and 4 bases at J, with 14 bases in the middle. The CDR3 spans 15 residues. Germline lookup yields CDR1 SGHTA and CDR2 FQGTGA. The CDR3 reads CASSPEGRGTGELFF. In nucleotides, the CDR3 is TGTGCCAGCAGCCCTGAAGGACGGGGCACCGGGGAGCTGTTTTTT.

V is TRBV27 and J is TRBJ2-5; D unresolved. CDR3 length: 11 amino acids. CDR1 and CDR2 from the germline V gene are MNHEY and SMNVEV (reference sequence). V was trimmed by 10 bases and J by 7 bases, leaving 13 bases between them. The DNA for the CDR3 is TGTGCCACCTCTATAACTGGGACCCAGTACTTC. It is translated as CATSITGTQYF.

The chain links TRBV27 to TRBJ2-3; D remains ambiguous. The V gene's germline CDR1 is MNHEY and CDR2 SMNVEV (reference sequence). The CDR3 length is 13 residues. V shed 3 bases and J shed 2 bases, with 6 bases lying between them. Written as DNA, the CDR3 is TGTGCCAGCAGTTTTTCCCCCACAGATACGCAGTATTTT. Residues: CASSFSPTDTQYF.

This clonotype was counted many times. The CDR3, as DNA: TGTGCCAGCAGCCAAGTGTATTTCGGGGGGGTAGTGCAGTTCTTC. This codes for CASSQVYFGGVVQFF. The chain carries TRBV3-1 and TRBJ2-1, with 8 bases fitting TRBD2. CDR3 length: 15 amino acids. V was clipped by 1 base and J by 12 bases; unmatched bases: 11. CDR1 is LGHDT, CDR2 YNNKEL, per germline (reference sequence).

This clonotype has ten or more counts. The V call is TRBV3-1, the J call TRBJ1-1; D remains unclear. CDR3 length: 13 amino acids. Deletions cut 4 bases from V and 6 bases from J, with 12 bases between. Germline CDR1 LGHDT, CDR2 YNNKEL (reference sequence). CDR3 sequence: CASSLTGKAEAFF. The CDR3 bases are TGTGCCAGCAGCCTTACGGGGAAGGCTGAAGCTTTCTTT.

This clonotype was observed once. A much more abundant neighbour one base away suggests this may be a read error. The rearrangement uses TRBV7-9 and TRBJ2-7; 8 bases match TRBD2. The J call may be faulty, since TRBJ2-1 better matches the DNA end. CDR1 SEHNR and CDR2 FQNEAQ come from the germline V gene (reference sequence). The CDR3 consists of 14 residues. Here the CDR3 DNA reads TGTGCCAGCAGCTTTGTTCTAGCGGGCTACGAGCAGTTCTTC. Translating it yields CASSFVLAGYEQFF.

This clonotype has just a few counts. A much larger clonotype is one base distant, so this may be a read error. J is TRBJ2-7 and V is TRBV7-9; D is perhaps TRBD1 (5 bases). This CDR3 comprises 15 residues. Trimming removed 1 base from V and 2 bases from J, with 12 bases in between. Per germline, CDR1 SEHNR and CDR2 FQNEAQ (reference sequence). The CDR3 DNA reads TGTGCCAGCAGCTTAGTTGCAGGGAACGCCTACGAGCAGTACTTC. Translating it yields CASSLVAGNAYEQYF.

This clonotype was counted many times. This chain uses TRBV7-9 with TRBJ1-4; D possibly corresponds to TRBD1 (5 bases). V lost 5 bases, J lost 7 bases, and 11 bases lay in between. The CDR3 is 13 amino acids. From germline, CDR1 is SEHNR and CDR2 FQNEAQ (reference sequence). Here the CDR3 DNA reads TGTGCCAGCAGCCCTTCGAGGGGTGAAAAACTGTTTTTT. Protein product: CASSPSRGEKLFF. Complete variable domain (other parts from reference TRBV7-9 and TRBJ1-4): DTGVSQNPRHKITKRGQNVTFRCDPISEHNRLYWYRQTLGQGPEFLTYFQNEAQLEKSRLLSDRFSAERPKGSFSTLEIQRTEQGDSAMYLCASSPSRGEKLFFGSGTQLSVL.

This clonotype was recorded a few times. V and J are TRBV12-3 or TRBV12-4 and TRBJ2-7; no clear D. This CDR3 comprises 12 residues. Trimming removed 6 bases at V and 0 bases at J, with 6 bases between. CDR3 DNA sequence: TGTGCCAGCAGACGGCGCTCCTACGAGCAGTACTTC. Amino acids: CASRRRSYEQYF.

This clonotype was detected ten times or more. The V call is TRBV7-9, the J call TRBJ2-2, with TRBD1 matching 7 bases. V shed 5 bases, J shed 9 bases, and the junction held 9 bases outside the gene matches. The germline V gene encodes CDR1 SEHNR and CDR2 FQNEAQ (reference sequence). CDR3 length: 14 amino acids. The DNA of the CDR3 is TGTGCCAGCAGCGTGACAACAGGGGAGAGGGAGCTGTTTTTT. Amino acids: CASSVTTGERELFF. Complete variable domain (other parts from reference TRBV7-9 and TRBJ2-2): DTGVSQNPRHKITKRGQNVTFRCDPISEHNRLYWYRQTLGQGPEFLTYFQNEAQLEKSRLLSDRFSAERPKGSFSTLEIQRTEQGDSAMYLCASSVTTGERELFFGEGSRLTVL.

This clonotype was seen at least ten times. The chain couples TRBV20-1 to TRBJ1-5; D unresolved. Trimming stripped 0 bases from V and 1 base from J, with 13 bases between. The germline V gene has CDR1 DFQATT and CDR2 SNEGSKA (reference sequence). There are 16 residues in the CDR3. CDR3 coding DNA: TGCAGTGCTAGAGAATGGGATCGCCCGAGCAATCAGCCCCAGCATTTT. Translating gives CSAREWDRPSNQPQHF.

The J gene is TRBJ1-2, the V gene TRBV11-2, with 7 nucleotides matching TRBD1. J was trimmed by 7 bases and V by 4 bases; bases with no gene match: 3. The CDR3 length is 12 residues. Germline V gene lookup returns CDR1 SGHAT and CDR2 FQNNGV. CDR3 residues: CASSYGQAGYTF. The DNA of the CDR3 is TGTGCCAGCAGCTATGGACAGGCTGGCTACACCTTC.

Comment on this clonotype: Possible read error: a much larger clone is one base away. The V gene is TRBV5-5, the J gene TRBJ2-1, with D uncertain. CDR1 and CDR2 from the germline V gene are SGHKS and YYEKEE (reference sequence). The CDR3 spans 16 residues. V shed 4 bases and J shed 3 bases, with 17 bases lying between them. CDR3 amino acids: CASSPSIELRYNEQFF. The CDR3 coding sequence is TGTGCCAGCAGCCCAAGTATCGAGCTTCGCTACAATGAGCAGTTCTTC.

On this clonotype itself: A much larger clone differs from this one at a single base, so this may be a read error. The V call is TRBV6-5, the J call TRBJ2-1; TRBD2 aligns across 15 bases. The CDR3 extends over 17 amino acids. Germline loops: CDR1 MNHEY, CDR2 SVGAGI. V lost 2 bases, J lost 9 bases, and 8 bases stayed unmatched. Here the CDR3 DNA reads TGTGCCAGCAGTTACGGGGGGACTAGCGGGAGGCCCCGTGAGCAGTTCTTC. Protein: CASSYGGTSGRPREQFF.